This entry is about one T cell receptor (beta chain). Healthy people donating bone marrow made up the donors. This entry belongs to a study of cytomegalovirus exposure and HLA in healthy donors. Primers for the PCR totalled 60 Vbeta and 13 Jbeta. Measured with immunoSEQ multiplex PCR; TCRdb has only the in-frame clones, and not every one. The sample table sets out approximately 150,000 clones. This clonotype was sampled from a male donor in good health and CMV-seronegative. Sequencing was carried out using PBMCs.

CDR3 DNA: TGTGCCTGGAGTGTGCGGAGGTCGGGTGAAAAACTGTTTTTT. Translating it yields CAWSVRRSGEKLFF. V usage is TRBV30 and J usage is TRBJ1-4; the D is unclear. The V and J ends lost 0 bases and 7 bases respectively, with 12 bases between them. Germline CDR1 GTSNPN, CDR2 SVGIG (reference sequence). CDR3 length: 14 amino acids. The full variable domain, rest sourced from reference TRBV30 and TRBJ1-4, is SQTIHQWPATLVQPVGSPLSLECTVEGTSNPNLYWYRQAAGRGLQLLFYSVGIGQISSEVPQNLSASRPQDRQFILSSKKLLLSDSGFYLCAWSVRRSGEKLFFGSGTQLSVL.